The present entry profiles one T cell receptor (beta chain) with its context. The sample is drawn from a study of T cells in Graves' hyperthyroidism and ophthalmopathy. Absent ophthalmopathy progression within 18 months defined stable Graves' hyperthyroidism. The J segment lost 6 bases and the V segment lost 4 bases, leaving 6 bases of the junction unmatched. CDR1 and CDR2 from the germline V gene are SGHRS and YFSETQ. There are 15 residues in the CDR3. RNA transcripts yielded amplified TCR beta CDR3 regions. TCR CDR3 regions were first amplified by RT-PCR with HTBI primers. Via MiXCR, TCRdb re-called the multiplex PCR reads, giving one row per CDR3 protein. The data contain almost 600,000 distinct CDR3 sequences, 35% to 55% of them singletons.

The chain employs TRBV5-1 and TRBJ2-2; 10 positions match TRBD2. The receptor was derived from a woman under 30 with Graves' hyperthyroidism. Material: peripheral blood or thyroid tissue (not recorded which). The CDR3 sequence: CASSPGTSVPGELFF. The CDR3 DNA follows: TGCGCCAGCAGCCCGGGGACTAGCGTCCCCGGGGAGCTGTTTTTT.